Listed below are T cell receptor beta chains from one sample, sequenced in a study of T cell repertoires in cytomegalovirus infection. MiXCR was run by TCRdb on the reads, yielding one entry per CDR3 protein. The sample gives approximately 500,000 distinct CDR3 sequences, around 11% of which show up once; roughly 10% is in the top ten. Sequencing used PBMCs. Receptors were obtained from a human donor in good health (CMV status not recorded). Some clones in this sample may be carry-over from other donors' samples. The CDR3 runs from the conserved cysteine through the conserved F or W. Each record gives: clone size, D gene, J gene, V gene, CDR3 DNA, CDR3 protein. A D gene is named only where the DNA matches it firmly. Clone size is stated in some rows and not others, as once, few, many or a class when expanded.

>-|-|TRBJ1-5|TRBV20-1
TGCAGTGCTAGACCCGCAGATCAGCCCCAGCATTTT
CSARPADQPQHF
>many|-|TRBJ2-7|TRBV7-3
TGTGCCAGCAGCTTAAGGGCCGACGGACCAGAGCAGTACTTC
CASSLRADGPEQYF
>-|-|TRBJ1-5|TRBV20-1
TGCAGTGCTCGAGAAAAAAGACGGTTGGGTCAGCCCCAGCATTTT
CSAREKRRLGQPQHF
>-|TRBD2|TRBJ2-1|TRBV3-1
TGTGCCAGCAGCTCAAGGGCGGGAGGGCCTAACAATGAGCAGTTCTTC
CASSSRAGGPNNEQFF
>-|-|TRBJ2-3|TRBV27
TGTGCCAGCAGTTTACTGGGGACACCCTCGCAGTATTTT
CASSLLGTPSQYF
>many|-|TRBJ1-1|TRBV28
TGTGCCAGCAGTTTGACATGGGCGGGAAACACTGAAGCTTTCTTT
CASSLTWAGNTEAFF
>-|-|TRBJ2-5|TRBV2
TGTGCCAGCAGTGAGGAACGGGAAGGGACCCAGTACTTC
CASSEEREGTQYF
>-|-|TRBJ2-1|TRBV24-1
TGTGCCACCAGTGAGCCCCGGGCGGGCTCCTACAATGAGCAGTTCTTC
CATSEPRAGSYNEQFF
>-|TRBD1|TRBJ2-5|TRBV9
TGTGCCAGCAGTTCAGACCCACAGGGGGAGACCCAGTACTTC
CASSSDPQGETQYF
>few|-|TRBJ2-5|TRBV6-6
TGTGCCAGCAGTTACGTGGCGGAAGAGACCCAGTACTTC
CASSYVAEETQYF